What follows describes a single TCR beta chain. The data originate from a study of blood T cell repertoires in COVID-19. This CDR3 spans 14 amino acids. Per the germline V gene, CDR1 is SGHNT and CDR2 is YYREEE (reference sequence). Losses at the gene ends were 4 bases for V and 4 bases for J; bases not matched to a gene: 5. The authors' processing: Amplifying reference gene primers gave estimates of nucleated cell counts. TCRdb's table, derived via immunoSEQ multiplex PCR, lists solely in-frame clones and lacks some. The V and J calls and clone size come from that table; D and trimming were worked out from the DNA. Counted here are about 50,000 clones, about 92% occurring once; the ten biggest clones make up 28%.

Material: peripheral blood. The genes are TRBV5-4 and TRBJ2-5; 9 bases map to TRBD1. The clonotype was recovered from a woman older than 75 with acute or convalescent COVID-19. In DNA, the CDR3 is TGTGCCAGCAGCCCTGGACAGGGGCGAGAGACCCAGTACTTC. It specifies CASSPGQGRETQYF. Supplemented by reference TRBV5-4 and TRBJ2-5, the full variable domain reads ETGVTQSPTHLIKTRGQQVTLRCSSQSGHNTVSWYQQALGQGPQFIFQYYREEENGRGNFPPRFSGLQFPNYSSELNVNALELDDSALYLCASSPGQGRETQYFGPGTRLLVL.